The 30 T cell receptor beta chains below come from one sample, sequenced in a study of blood T cell repertoires in COVID-19. TCRdb's copy holds only in-frame clones and misses some; the assay was immunoSEQ multiplex PCR. The sample consists of about 470,000 clones, around 90% of them appearing once. The sample was PBMCs or T cells enriched from blood (not recorded which). These receptor sequences come from a woman in her late teens or twenties who had recovered from COVID-19.

The chain joins TRBV5-1 to TRBJ2-5, with 10 positions matching TRBD1. CDR3 size: 15 residues. In germline, CDR1 is SGHRS, CDR2 YFSETQ. V was clipped by 3 bases and J by 3 bases; unmatched bases: 5. The CDR3 nucleotides read TGCGCCAGCAGCTCCCCCGGGACAGGGGAAGAGACCCAGTACTTC. Its translation is CASSSPGTGEETQYF.

V and J are TRBV11-3 and TRBJ1-2; no firm D call. CDR3 length equals 13 residues. Trimming took off 9 bases at V and 6 bases at J, with 17 bases between the two ends. CDR1 is SGHNT, CDR2 YENEEA, per germline. CDR3 nucleotides: TGTGCCAGTCGAGAGAGTATAATGGATGGCTACACCTTC. Protein: CASRESIMDGYTF.

This chain connects TRBV7-9 to TRBJ2-5, with 8 bases that match TRBD2. The CDR3 is made up of 15 amino acids. The ends lost 5 bases at V and 5 bases at J; junction bases unmatched: 10. CDR1 is SEHNR and CDR2 is FQNEAQ in the germline V gene (reference sequence). CDR3 DNA sequence: TGTGCCAGCAGCGAAGTGGGGGCTAGCGGGGAGACCCAGTACTTC. Protein sequence: CASSEVGASGETQYF.

J is TRBJ1-4 and V is TRBV11-2, with D perhaps TRBD1 (5 bases). The V gene lost 1 base and the J gene lost 13 bases, with 16 bases spanning the gap. Germline values: CDR1 SGHAT, CDR2 FQNNGV. CDR3 length: 14 residues. The DNA of the CDR3 is TGTGCCAGCAGCTTAGTCGGGGGAGAGGGTATACTGTTTTTT. Amino acids: CASSLVGGEGILFF.

This clone was counted once. The chain combines TRBV5-8 with TRBJ2-3; TRBD2 is a possible D gene (7 bases). Looked up from germline, CDR1 is SGHTS and CDR2 is YDEGEE. There are 19 residues in the CDR3. V dropped 0 bases and J dropped 3 bases, with 23 bases sitting between them. The CDR3 nucleotides read TGTGCCAGCAGCTTGGAAGCCCGCTTCTTGCGGGGGCCGACAGATACGCAGTATTTT. This translates into CASSLEARFLRGPTDTQYF.

This chain links TRBV27 with TRBJ2-1; D call uncertain. The CDR3 length is 11 residues. Germline loops: CDR1 MNHEY, CDR2 SMNVEV (reference sequence). V lost 2 bases, J lost 10 bases, and 6 bases lay in between. CDR3 amino acids: CASSLGREQFF. DNA for the CDR3: TGTGCCAGCAGTTTAGGCAGAGAGCAGTTCTTC.

V and J are TRBV28 and TRBJ2-7; D perhaps matches TRBD1 (5 bases). The V gene lost 3 bases and the J gene lost 5 bases, with 8 bases spanning the gap. The CDR3 spans 12 residues. Germline CDR1 reads MDHEN; CDR2 reads SYDVKM. In DNA, the CDR3 is TGTGCCAGCAGTTTGGGGCTTAACGAGCAGTACTTC. Translation: CASSLGLNEQYF.

The chain carries TRBV5-1 and TRBJ2-7; D might be TRBD2 (5 bases). Germline CDR1 reads SGHRS; CDR2 reads YFSETQ. With 0 bases removed from V and 8 bases from J, the gap between germline ends came to 12 bases. The CDR3 has 13 amino acids. CDR3 sequence: CASSLAGVSKQYF. In nucleotides, the CDR3 is TGCGCCAGCAGCTTGGCCGGGGTGTCGAAGCAGTACTTC.

This clone was seen more than once but under ten times. The chain uses TRBV12-3 or TRBV12-4 and TRBJ1-1; D gene unclear. This CDR3 has 12 residues. Trimming took 2 bases from V and 5 from J, leaving 6 bases between them. CDR3 sequence reads: CASSLMRTEAFF. Here the CDR3 DNA reads TGTGCCAGCAGTTTAATGAGAACTGAAGCTTTCTTT.

This chain links TRBV5-6 with TRBJ1-6; D gene unclear. The CDR3 contains 12 residues. The germline V gene has CDR1 SGHDT and CDR2 YYEEEE. V was pared by 4 bases and J by 7 bases, with 6 bases between. The CDR3, as DNA: TGTGCCAGCAGCCTAGGAAATTCACCCCTCCACTTT. Translation gives CASSLGNSPLHF. The variable domain in full, with the rest retrieved from reference TRBV5-6 and TRBJ1-6, is DAGVTQSPTHLIKTRGQQVTLRCSPKSGHDTVSWYQQALGQGPQFIFQYYEEEERQRGNFPDRFSGHQFPNYSSELNVNALLLGDSALYLCASSLGNSPLHFGNGTRLTVT.

The chain couples TRBV28 to TRBJ2-5; a weak D match, TRBD2 (6 bases). CDR3 length: 12 residues. Trimming stripped 5 bases from V and 5 bases from J, with 9 bases between. Germline CDR1 reads MDHEN; CDR2 reads SYDVKM. The DNA of the CDR3 is TGTGCCAGCAGTGGAGGGTTGGAGACCCAGTACTTC. Translating it yields CASSGGLETQYF.

The J gene is TRBJ1-2, the V gene TRBV29-1, with D unclear. In germline, CDR1 is SQVTM, CDR2 ANQGSEA. CDR3 length equals 12 residues. V was pared by 2 bases and J by 6 bases, with 10 bases between. CDR3 nucleotides: TGCAGCGTTGAATCGGAGGGCCATGGCTACACCTTC. This gives the protein CSVESEGHGYTF.

The rearrangement links TRBV10-2 to TRBJ2-2, with D maybe TRBD2 (6 bases). The CDR3 totals 13 residues. From germline, CDR1 is WSHSY and CDR2 SAAADI. V was shortened by 6 bases and J by 6 bases, with 11 bases between the two germline ends. The CDR3 is CASSRDSAGELFF. CDR3 in DNA: TGCGCCAGCAGCCGGGACTCCGCCGGGGAGCTGTTTTTT.

The chain is built from TRBV2 and TRBJ1-5; no reliable D call. With 6 bases removed from V and 7 bases from J, the gap between germline ends came to 19 bases. The CDR3 length is 15 residues. CDR1 is SNHLY and CDR2 is FYNNEI in the germline V gene. The CDR3 is CASRFSNLAGQPQHF. CDR3 DNA: TGTGCCAGCAGGTTCTCGAACCTCGCGGGACAGCCCCAGCATTTT.

This clone appeared a few times. CDR3 coding DNA: TGCGCCAGCAGCCGTCTGGGCAGCAGCAATCAGCCCCAGCATTTT. This encodes CASSRLGSSNQPQHF. This chain connects TRBV4-1 to TRBJ1-5; the D is unclear. Per the germline V gene, CDR1 is MGHRA and CDR2 is YSYEKL. Trimming left V 4 bases short and J 1 base short, with 11 bases between. The CDR3 runs 15 residues.

This clone has only one observation. This rearrangement joins TRBV3-1 (or the pseudogene TRBV3-2) to TRBJ1-2; D is uncertain. The CDR3 is made up of 12 amino acids. Germline V gene sequence: CDR1 LGHDT, CDR2 YNNKEL (reference sequence). V was pared by 1 base and J by 10 bases, with 10 bases between. CDR3 sequence (DNA): TGTGCCAGCAGCCAAGGAGCGTTTGTCTACACCTTC. This encodes CASSQGAFVYTF.

J is TRBJ1-1 and V is TRBV28; D perhaps matches TRBD1 (5 bases). This CDR3 is 13 amino acids long. V was shortened by 5 bases and J by 7 bases, with 14 bases between the two germline ends. Germline lookup yields CDR1 MDHEN and CDR2 SYDVKM. Here the CDR3 reads CASSEGWRGEAFF. For the CDR3, the DNA is TGTGCCAGCAGTGAGGGATGGAGGGGTGAAGCTTTCTTT.

The V call is TRBV12-3 or TRBV12-4, the J call TRBJ1-2; D is unresolved. V lost 6 bases to trimming and J lost 8 bases, with 10 bases between them. The CDR3 has 11 residues. CDR3 protein: CASRRGQGYTF. The CDR3, as DNA: TGTGCCAGCAGGCGGGGTCAGGGCTACACCTTC.

J is TRBJ1-6 and V is TRBV5-8; D perhaps matches TRBD1 (5 bases). CDR3 size: 16 residues. V was cut by 0 bases and J by 2 bases, with 9 bases left in between. The germline V gene has CDR1 SGHTS and CDR2 YDEGEE. The CDR3, as DNA: TGTGCCAGCAGCTTGGTAGGGGTAACCTATAATTCACCCCTCCACTTT. It is translated as CASSLVGVTYNSPLHF.

The V and J genes are TRBV5-4 and TRBJ1-1, with D possibly being TRBD1 (5 bases). CDR1 is SGHNT and CDR2 is YYREEE in the germline V gene (reference sequence). CDR3 length equals 15 residues. Deletions cut 0 bases from V and 0 bases from J, with 9 bases between. For the CDR3, the DNA is TGTGCCAGCAGCTTGGCAGGGCTCATGAACACTGAAGCTTTCTTT. It encodes CASSLAGLMNTEAFF. The whole variable domain, remainder taken from reference TRBV5-4 and TRBJ1-1, is ETGVTQSPTHLIKTRGQQVTLRCSSQSGHNTVSWYQQALGQGPQFIFQYYREEENGRGNFPPRFSGLQFPNYSSELNVNALELDDSALYLCASSLAGLMNTEAFFGQGTRLTVV.

The chain recombines TRBV7-9 with TRBJ2-3; 12 nucleotides agree with TRBD1. CDR1 is SEHNR, CDR2 FQNEAQ, per germline (reference sequence). The J segment lost 5 bases and the V segment lost 5 bases, leaving 11 bases of the junction unmatched. The CDR3 covers 17 residues. CDR3 sequence: CASSGLAGTGGIDTQYF. The CDR3 DNA sequence: TGTGCCAGCAGCGGATTGGCCGGGACAGGGGGCATAGATACGCAGTATTTT.

The chain has TRBV30 and TRBJ2-5; D may be TRBD2 (6 bases). Trimming stripped 7 bases from V and 4 bases from J, with 16 bases between. The length of the CDR3 is 13 residues. Germline lookup yields CDR1 GTSNPN and CDR2 SVGIG (reference sequence). CDR3: CAFTGRGGETQYF. CDR3 bases: TGTGCCTTCACGGGGCGGGGAGGAGAGACCCAGTACTTC.

The genes are TRBV11-2 and TRBJ2-1, with 7 bases matching TRBD1. Germline loops: CDR1 SGHAT, CDR2 FQNNGV. J lost 7 bases, V lost 5 bases, and 8 bases had no gene match. The length of the CDR3 is 14 residues. CDR3 DNA: TGTGCCAGCAGCCCAGACAGGGTGGGAAATGAGCAGTTCTTC. Translating gives CASSPDRVGNEQFF.

J is TRBJ2-5 and V is TRBV2, with 9 bases aligning to TRBD2. From germline, CDR1 is SNHLY and CDR2 FYNNEI. The trim removed 7 bases at V and 2 bases at J, leaving 14 bases unmatched. The CDR3 covers 17 residues. CDR3 region: CASNWGAGGLYQETQYF. DNA of the CDR3: TGTGCCAGCAACTGGGGAGCGGGGGGTCTGTATCAAGAGACCCAGTACTTC.

J is TRBJ2-1 and V is TRBV5-1; TRBD2 is a possible D gene (6 bases). This CDR3 contains 12 residues. The V gene lost 1 base and the J gene lost 11 bases, with 10 bases spanning the gap. CDR1 is SGHRS, CDR2 YFSETQ, per germline. The CDR3 coding sequence is TGCGCCAGCAGCTTGAACGGGGGTCAGCAGTTCTTC. Protein: CASSLNGGQQFF.

This clone was seen a few times. V usage is TRBV6-5 and J usage is TRBJ1-2; 8 nucleotides agree with TRBD1. The CDR3 consists of 16 residues. Germline V CDR1 and CDR2: MNHEY, SVGAGI. J was trimmed by 0 bases and V by 4 bases; bases with no gene match: 7. DNA for the CDR3: TGTGCCAGCAGTTCCTCTGACAGGGGTGCTAACTATGGCTACACCTTC. Translating gives CASSSSDRGANYGYTF.

This clone appeared a single time. The chain employs TRBV28 and TRBJ2-3; 7 positions match TRBD1. In germline, CDR1 is MDHEN, CDR2 SYDVKM. The CDR3 has 15 amino acids. V trimming: 5 bases; J trimming: 4 bases; junction bases outside the gene matches: 9. The CDR3 protein is CASSKGQLGPDTQYF. Written as DNA, the CDR3 is TGTGCCAGCAGTAAGGGACAGTTGGGCCCAGATACGCAGTATTTT. The entire variable domain, with the rest obtained from reference TRBV28 and TRBJ2-3, is as follows: DVKVTQSSRYLVKRTGEKVFLECVQDMDHENMFWYRQDPGLGLRLIYFSYDVKMKEKGDIPEGYSVSREKKERFSLILESASTNQTSMYLCASSKGQLGPDTQYFGPGTRLTVL.

The chain combines TRBV14 with TRBJ2-3; 11 bases agree with TRBD2. This CDR3 region has 16 residues. Germline V CDR1 and CDR2: SGHDN, FVKESK. The V segment lost 2 bases and the J segment 3 bases; nucleotides outside the gene matches: 4. The CDR3 DNA reads TGTGCCAGCAGCCAACTAGCGGGGGGACCTACAGATACGCAGTATTTT. Its protein product is CASSQLAGGPTDTQYF.

The chain combines TRBV28 with TRBJ2-7; 10 nucleotides match TRBD2. J lost 13 bases, V lost 5 bases, and 14 bases had no gene match. CDR1 MDHEN and CDR2 SYDVKM come from the germline V gene. This CDR3 has 14 residues. This CDR3 reads CASSLDVTSGSVYF. The CDR3 DNA is TGTGCCAGCAGTCTAGACGTGACTAGCGGGTCCGTTTACTTC.

The chain employs TRBV6-1 and TRBJ1-1; D call uncertain. The ends were cut back, 7 bases at V and 0 bases at J, with 9 bases in the middle. Germline V CDR1 and CDR2: MNHNS, SASEGT. The CDR3 is 13 amino acids. The CDR3 bases are TGTGCCAGCACCTTCCCCTTGAACACTGAAGCTTTCTTT. It translates to CASTFPLNTEAFF.